Listed below are T cell receptor beta chains from one sample, sequenced in a study of T cell repertoires in cytomegalovirus infection. TCRdb reanalysed the reads using MiXCR and keeps one entry per CDR3 protein. The sample holds a few hundred thousand distinct CDR3 sequences, more than 20% seen once. The sequencing input was PBMCs. These receptors were collected from a human donor in good health (CMV status not recorded). Some clones in this sample may be carry-over from other donors' samples. CDR3s include the opening cysteine and the closing phenylalanine or tryptophan. The order of the fields is V gene, CDR3 protein.

TRBV2	CASSDQFSNTEAFF
TRBV7-9	CASSLDRGLAGDPRVNEQFF
TRBV7-2	CASGGGRQPQHF
TRBV7-6	CASSLVAGTRVNSPLHF
TRBV20-1	CSARGDQTGLGAFF
TRBV6-2/TRBV6-3	CASSYYRGFAGELFF
TRBV29-1	CSVEVGGLSGSSYNEQFF
TRBV7-3	CASSPGGTDGGYTF
TRBV29-1	CSSLGVENTEAFF
TRBV11-2	CASSSGLAAGGEQYF
TRBV7-2	CASSLDLRGHLVTEAFF
TRBV2	CASRESRVYEKLFF
TRBV2	CASSEHRDRVSYGYTF
TRBV14	CASSQAGSSGANVLTF
TRBV30	CASSGRTSLYNEQFF
TRBV12-3/TRBV12-4	CASSPDRGGGNTIYF
TRBV6-2/TRBV6-3	CASSYFTRQETQYF
TRBV6-8	CASSSSGRALLSSYNEQFF
TRBV7-8	CASSLAGNTGELFF
TRBV11-2	CASSPPLWRTSGSDNEQFF
TRBV6-1	CASSYIGAGLNTEAFF
TRBV6-6	CASTNQGQGARGYTF
TRBV5-1	CASSSPRQGLTQYF
TRBV28	CASSTSGRFYNEQFF
TRBV20-1	CSAREDFLAEYF
TRBV6-6	CASWTHLGANEKLFF
TRBV7-2	CASSFGGTNEKLFF
TRBV11-2	CASRKPGTGDYEQYF
TRBV5-6	CASSPSAGSYNEQFF
TRBV7-2	CASSPNSGRSPDTQYF